One sample yielded the 10 T cell receptor beta chains listed below, sequenced in a study of blood T cell repertoires in COVID-19. Assay: immunoSEQ multiplex PCR; the TCRdb copy retains only in-frame clones and omits some. Of 140,000 or so clones detected, roughly 84% appear once; the ten largest clones hold around 8%. Sample: peripheral blood. These TCRs come from a human donor in a cohort sampled during active COVID-19.

V gene TRBV5-1 combines with J gene TRBJ1-1, with a weak D call TRBD1 (5 bases). V dropped 0 bases and J dropped 0 bases, with 12 bases sitting between them. Germline V gives CDR1 SGHRS, CDR2 YFSETQ. The CDR3 consists of 16 residues. CDR3: CASSLVAGPLNTEAFF. For the CDR3, the DNA is TGCGCCAGCAGCTTGGTGGCAGGGCCGCTGAACACTGAAGCTTTCTTT. The complete variable domain, with remaining parts taken from reference TRBV5-1 and TRBJ1-1, reads KAGVTQTPRYLIKTRGQQVTLSCSPISGHRSVSWYQQTPGQGLQFLFEYFSETQRNKGNFPGRFSGRQFSNSRSEMNVSTLELGDSALYLCASSLVAGPLNTEAFFGQGTRLTVV.

The chain recombines TRBV18 with TRBJ2-7; D is ambiguous. This CDR3 spans 13 amino acids. Germline assignment: CDR1 KGHSH and CDR2 LQKENI. Trimming stripped 1 base from V and 7 bases from J, with 11 bases between. The CDR3 bases are TGTGCCAGCTCACCACACCCGGGTGAAGAGCAGTACTTC. This translates into CASSPHPGEEQYF.

CDR3 loop: CASSRGQAKYTDTQYF. The CDR3 bases are TGTGCCAGCAGCCGCGGACAGGCAAAATACACAGATACGCAGTATTTT. The rearrangement uses TRBV7-3 and TRBJ2-3, with 7 bases lining up with TRBD1. The CDR3 sequence is 16 residues long. After removal of 5 bases from V and 2 bases from J, the junction contained 10 bases not matched to a gene. Germline CDR1 and CDR2: SGHTA and FQGTGA.

The rearrangement uses TRBV29-1 and TRBJ2-7, with a possible D match to TRBD1 (7 bases). CDR3 length: 17 amino acids. V shed 4 bases and J shed 5 bases, with 27 bases lying between them. CDR1 and CDR2 (germline): SQVTM, ANQGSEA. The CDR3 sequence: CSVAALGGGLVRNEQYF. Here the CDR3 DNA reads TGCAGCGTTGCCGCGCTAGGAGGGGGCCTCGTGCGGAACGAGCAGTACTTC.

The V gene is TRBV3-1 (or the pseudogene TRBV3-2), the J gene TRBJ2-3, with D possibly matching TRBD2 (6 bases). V was cut by 4 bases and J by 0 bases, with 11 bases left in between. Germline CDR1 is LGHDT and CDR2 is YNNKEL (reference sequence). This CDR3 has 15 residues. In DNA, the CDR3 is TGTGCCAGCAGCCGGCAGCGGGTTAGCACAGATACGCAGTATTTT. Translated, it gives CASSRQRVSTDTQYF.

The chain couples TRBV3-1 (or the pseudogene TRBV3-2) to TRBJ2-7; 8 bases are a match to TRBD1. The ends lost 4 bases at V and 3 bases at J; junction bases unmatched: 5. Germline CDR1 reads LGHDT; CDR2 reads YNNKEL (reference sequence). The CDR3 length is 14 residues. CDR3 region: CASSPGQGYYEQYF. Here the CDR3 DNA reads TGTGCCAGCAGCCCAGGACAGGGTTACTACGAGCAGTACTTC.

The genes are TRBV10-3 and TRBJ2-1, with 8 bases aligning to TRBD1. Germline CDR1 and CDR2: ENHRY and SYGVKD. V shed 6 bases and J 7 bases; nucleotides not matched to a gene: 14. The CDR3 runs to 16 residues. The CDR3 region has the DNA TGTGCCATCAGCCGAGATTCAGGGGGCCTTCGTAATGAGCAGTTCTTC. This encodes CAISRDSGGLRNEQFF.

The table lists this clone with a few counts. The chain couples TRBV11-2 to TRBJ1-1; D is undetermined. V dropped 0 bases and J dropped 6 bases, with 17 bases sitting between them. This CDR3 has 16 residues. Germline V gene data show CDR1 as SGHAT and CDR2 as FQNNGV. The CDR3 DNA reads as TGTGCCAGCAGCTTAGATCCAGGAGGTTATGGACCTGAAGCTTTCTTT. This sequence encodes CASSLDPGGYGPEAFF. The complete variable domain, with remaining parts taken from reference TRBV11-2 and TRBJ1-1, reads EAGVAQSPRYKIIEKRQSVAFWCNPISGHATLYWYQQILGQGPKLLIQFQNNGVVDDSQLPKDRFSAERLKGVDSTLKIQPAKLEDSAVYLCASSLDPGGYGPEAFFGQGTRLTVV.

The chain is built from TRBV19 and TRBJ2-7, with 9 bases that match TRBD1. V gave up 4 bases and J gave up 0 bases; unmatched junction bases: 4. CDR1 is LNHDA, CDR2 SQIVND, per germline (reference sequence). The CDR3 loop spans 15 amino acids. The CDR3: CASSRGGQGSYEQYF. The CDR3 region has the DNA TGTGCCAGTAGTAGGGGGGGACAGGGCTCCTACGAGCAGTACTTC.

The CDR3 protein is CASSPNYATGGMNTEAFF. The DNA of the CDR3 is TGTGCCAGCTCACCTAACTACGCGACAGGAGGAATGAACACTGAAGCTTTCTTT. V usage is TRBV18 and J usage is TRBJ1-1; the D gene is possibly TRBD1 (6 bases). The CDR3 is 18 amino acids. The germline gives CDR1 KGHSH, CDR2 LQKENI. V lost 3 bases and J 0 bases, leaving 20 bases between the germline ends.